These 13 T cell receptor beta chains were sequenced from one sample in a study of cytomegalovirus exposure and HLA in healthy donors (dated by TCRdb to about 2017). The method behind the library was the immunoSEQ multiplex PCR assay. A mixture of 60 forward primers for TCR Vbeta segments and 13 reverse primers for TCR Jbeta segments was used in the multiplex PCR. TCRdb holds this immuneACCESS table with in-frame rearrangements only. Some clones are missing; in checked studies, unresolved V genes explain under half, and the rest has no known cause. This sample is represented by approximately 84,000 clones; around 80% of them were singletons. The ten biggest clones cover just under 2.5% of the sample. Sequenced: PBMCs. The receptors shown here come from a male donor in good health and CMV-seropositive.

V gene TRBV7-9 combines with J gene TRBJ2-5, with 13 bases that match TRBD2. The ends lost 3 bases at V and 2 bases at J; junction bases unmatched: 6. The length of the CDR3 is 17 residues. Per germline, CDR1 SEHNR and CDR2 FQNEAQ (reference sequence). The CDR3 here is CASSFGLAGVWQETQYF. The CDR3 DNA sequence: TGTGCCAGCAGCTTTGGACTAGCGGGAGTCTGGCAAGAGACCCAGTACTTC.

A remark on this clone: It is unclear where the CDR3 begins or ends on the DNA, so no DNA is shown, and the CDR3 is as TCRdb lists it. This chain uses TRBV6-6 with TRBJ2-7; TRBD2 reflects the table's D call only, with no check against the DNA. The CDR3 sequence runs 16 residues, both termini included. CDR1 is MNHNY, CDR2 SVGAGI, per germline (reference sequence). The CDR3: CASSYVASGSEVSLYF.

The rearrangement uses TRBV5-1 and TRBJ2-3, with D possibly TRBD2 on 5 matching bases. The CDR3 extends over 16 amino acids. CDR1 is SGHRS and CDR2 is YFSETQ in the germline V gene. The V end was cut by 0 bases, the J end by 2 bases, with 13 bases between. The CDR3 protein is CASSLDGRGFTDTQYF. The CDR3 region has the DNA TGCGCCAGCAGCTTGGACGGTCGGGGATTCACAGATACGCAGTATTTT.

The chain combines TRBV7-2 with TRBJ2-7; 8 nucleotides line up with TRBD2. V gave up 2 bases and J gave up 1 base; unmatched junction bases: 7. CDR1 and CDR2 (germline): SGHTA, FQGNSA. The CDR3 contains 16 residues. CDR3 DNA: TGTGCCAGCAGCTTACTCGGGGGGGCGAGTTCCTACGAGCAGTACTTC. This sequence encodes CASSLLGGASSYEQYF.

This clone was counted ten times or more. The chain is built from TRBV4-2 and TRBJ2-3, with D possibly being TRBD2 (7 bases). The CDR3 runs 17 residues. Germline loops: CDR1 LGHNA, CDR2 YNFKEQ. V was cut by 0 bases and J by 3 bases, with 16 bases left in between. CDR3 amino acids: CASSQDWEGGGTDTQYF. CDR3 sequence (DNA): TGTGCCAGCAGCCAAGATTGGGAGGGAGGGGGTACAGATACGCAGTATTTT.

The chain couples TRBV4-1 to TRBJ2-4, with TRBD2 matching over 8 bases. Germline values: CDR1 MGHRA, CDR2 YSYEKL. V trimming: 2 bases; J trimming: 0 bases; junction bases outside the gene matches: 6. The CDR3 is made up of 17 amino acids. The CDR3 nucleotides read TGCGCCAGCAGCCAACCTACTAGCGGATTAGCCAAAAACATTCAGTACTTC. Residues: CASSQPTSGLAKNIQYF.

This rearrangement joins TRBV27 to TRBJ2-7; D perhaps matches TRBD2 (6 bases). The CDR3 sequence is 14 residues long. The V and J ends lost 5 bases and 2 bases respectively, with 13 bases between them. Germline CDR1 reads MNHEY; CDR2 reads SMNVEV (reference sequence). The CDR3 reads CASSHRGNTYEQYF. CDR3 in DNA: TGTGCCAGCAGTCACCGCGGGAATACCTACGAGCAGTACTTC.

CDR3: CASSMQGNQPQHF. CDR3 DNA sequence: TGTGCCAGTAGTATGCAGGGGAATCAGCCCCAGCATTTT. J is TRBJ1-5 and V is TRBV19; a possible D gene is TRBD1 (6 bases). In germline, CDR1 is LNHDA, CDR2 SQIVND (reference sequence). V was trimmed by 3 bases and J by 4 bases, leaving 7 bases between them. The CDR3 length is 13 residues. The full variable domain, completed using reference TRBV19 and TRBJ1-5, is DGGITQSPKYLFRKEGQNVTLSCEQNLNHDAMYWYRQDPGQGLRLIYYSQIVNDFQKGDIAEGYSVSREKKESFPLTVTSAQKNPTAFYLCASSMQGNQPQHFGDGTRLSIL.

This clone turned up a few times. V gene TRBV7-9 combines with J gene TRBJ2-1; 7 nucleotides match TRBD2. The CDR3 runs to 15 residues. Germline loops: CDR1 SEHNR, CDR2 FQNEAQ (reference sequence). V trimming: 1 base; J trimming: 3 bases; junction bases outside the gene matches: 3. CDR3 nucleotides: TGTGCCAGCAGCTTAGAACTAGCGATCTACAATGAGCAGTTCTTC. It translates to CASSLELAIYNEQFF.

The V and J genes are TRBV30 and TRBJ1-1; 7 bases map to TRBD1. Germline trimming cut 0 bases from V and 5 bases from J; bases unmatched to any gene: 3. CDR3 length: 13 amino acids. Germline CDR1 GTSNPN, CDR2 SVGIG (reference sequence). The CDR3, as DNA: TGTGCCTGGAGTGTAGGGGGCTGGACTGAAGCTTTCTTT. It codes for CAWSVGGWTEAFF.

CDR3 sequence reads: CASSELGEGGGNEQYF. CDR3 nucleotide sequence: TGTGCCAGCAGTGAACTTGGAGAAGGGGGGGGGAACGAGCAGTACTTC. V gene TRBV6-1 combines with J gene TRBJ2-7, with D perhaps TRBD2 (7 bases). The CDR3 runs 16 residues. Trimming took off 2 bases at V and 5 bases at J, with 19 bases between the two ends. Germline CDR1 and CDR2: MNHNS and SASEGT.

This clone has just a few counts. The rearrangement uses TRBV6-5 and TRBJ2-6; maybe TRBD2 (5 bases). The ends were cut back, 7 bases at V and 1 base at J, with 8 bases in the middle. The CDR3 runs to 14 residues. The germline gives CDR1 MNHEY, CDR2 SVGAGI. For the CDR3, the DNA is TGTGCCAGCAAGGAGGTGTCTGGGGCCAACGTCCTGACTTTC. As protein: CASKEVSGANVLTF.

This chain links TRBV27 with TRBJ1-1; TRBD1 aligns across 7 bases. V was pared by 6 bases and J by 0 bases, with 7 bases of the junction left unmatched. The CDR3 is 15 amino acids. Germline values: CDR1 MNHEY, CDR2 SMNVEV (reference sequence). CDR3 protein: CASRKRDSMNTEAFF. The CDR3 bases are TGTGCCAGCAGGAAAAGGGACAGTATGAACACTGAAGCTTTCTTT.